This TCR beta chain is from a study of CD8+ T cells in alopecia areata. In the study overall: Scoring of treated patients' severity used the percentage of affected scalp area. Notes on the study in general: The study found tofacitinib significantly decreased scalp clonality and expanded CD8+ clones among the top 100.

Comments on this clone: Its antigen is unknown.

The sample's treatment: oral pan-JAK inhibitor, 5-10 mg twice daily. Extraction and reverse transcription of RNA yielded cDNA as the sequencing template. Measured with immunoSEQ multiplex PCR; TCRdb has only the in-frame clones, and not every one. This sample has 200,000 to 250,000 clones, with under 75% found just once. CDR3 size: 13 residues. The ends were cut back, 3 bases at V and 6 bases at J, with 12 bases in the middle. The germline gives CDR1 SQVTM, CDR2 ANQGSEA. The specimen comprised CD4+ T cells sorted from blood, sampled at week 4, from a patient treated with tofacitinib. This rearrangement joins TRBV29-1 to TRBJ2-1, with D possibly matching TRBD2 (6 bases). The TCR originated in a human donor with alopecia areata. CDR3 residues: CSVDPFSGNEQFF. Here the CDR3 DNA reads TGCAGCGTTGATCCTTTTAGCGGCAATGAGCAGTTCTTC.